This TCR beta chain derives from a study of blood T cell repertoires in COVID-19 (TCRdb year 2020). About the investigation overall: Samples covering the acute and convalescent phases of COVID-19 were provided by collaborators in the United States, Italy and Spain. The material from the prospective study consisted of cDNA or gDNA derived from T cells, B-cell-depleted T cells, or PBMCs. The dataset comprised deeply sampled blood TCRbeta repertoires from subjects exposed to, actively infected with, or recovered from COVID-19. The repertoires were released in a freely available public database meant as a resource for research on the immune response to SARS-CoV-2. The samples were drawn from two sources: the first 160 participants of the ongoing ImmuneRACE study, and approximately 1,300 subjects contributed by 6 global collaborators. Sample metadata almost always included a de-identified subject ID, COVID-19 status, age in years and sex. Where available, HLA class I and class II types were obtained from metadata supplied by the sample provider rather than from assay-based typing.

Relative to germline, V is 0 bases shorter and J is 4 bases shorter, with 10 bases between their ends. The germline V gene provides CDR1 ENHRY and CDR2 SYGVKD. The CDR3 sequence holds 15 residues, the cysteine and phenylalanine included. Only the CDR3 DNA stays, 45 bases, in frame from base 1. Whole blood was collected in K2EDTA tubes by collaborating institutions according to the institutions' own protocols. For TCRbeta analysis, collaborators shipped samples in one of three forms: frozen whole blood, isolated PBMCs, or DNA extracted from either of those sample types. The immunoSEQ Assay, a bias-controlled multiplex PCR, was used to amplify TCRbeta CDR3 regions from genomic DNA. Per the source publication's procedure: Within the assay, amplification of reference gene primers was used to estimate how many nucleated cells each sample contained. Sequence reads were collapsed and filtered to measure the absolute abundance of every unique TCRbeta CDR3 rearrangement. For each sample, productive Simpson clonality was calculated by taking the square root of Simpson's diversity index across productive rearrangements. TCRdb took this table from immuneACCESS and kept in-frame rearrangements with V and J called. Such tables lack part of the clones; where checked against another copy, unresolved V genes explain under half of the gap, and the rest is unexplained. D and trimming come from the DNA, and the V and J calls and clone size come from that table. The table for this sample lists around 180,000 clones; 70% to 85% of them were counted only once. The ten largest make up roughly 9.2% of the sample.

This clone has a single count. Its antigen remains unidentified. No base quality information exists; no much larger clone differs at one position. Points the paper makes about the study in general: The quantity of clinical and demographic metadata differed by source and by participant and was supplied without curation.

The specimen was peripheral blood. The sequence was collected from an elderly woman with acute or convalescent COVID-19. The chain employs TRBV10-3 and TRBJ2-1; a tentative D call is TRBD2 (6 bases match). The nucleotide sequence is given as TGTGCCATCAGTGAGTCTGGCGGGGTGTACAATGAGCAGTTCTTC. This gives the protein CAISESGGVYNEQFF.